The 14 T cell receptor beta chains reported below all come from one sample, sequenced in a study of T cell responses to AZD1222 COVID-19 vaccine. Produced via immunoSEQ multiplex PCR; TCRdb's table is partial and in-frame only. The sample has some 64,000 clones, over 60% seen once. Source: peripheral blood, taken on day 0 of AZD1222 vaccination. The receptors shown here come from an adult in good health.

In nucleotides, the CDR3 is TGCAGTGCTAGTGCGGGAGGGGTCATCGGCACTGAAGCTTTCTTT. This gives the protein CSASAGGVIGTEAFF. The V and J genes are TRBV20-1 and TRBJ1-1, with D perhaps TRBD1 (5 bases). V was clipped by 3 bases and J by 4 bases, with 18 bases between them. Germline lookup yields CDR1 DFQATT and CDR2 SNEGSKA (reference sequence). CDR3 size: 15 residues.

The J gene is TRBJ1-2, the V gene TRBV9, with D perhaps TRBD1 (6 bases). Germline loops: CDR1 SGDLS, CDR2 YYNGEE. The V end lost 4 bases, the J end lost 7 bases, and 26 bases lay between the germline ends. CDR3 length: 17 residues. The CDR3 spells CASSLSIRGSSWGGYTF. DNA of the CDR3: TGTGCCAGCAGCCTATCTATAAGGGGGTCGTCCTGGGGTGGCTACACCTTC.

This chain connects TRBV2 to TRBJ1-2, with a weak D call TRBD1 (6 bases). Germline V lookup: CDR1 SNHLY, CDR2 FYNNEI. This CDR3 has 14 amino acids. V was pared by 8 bases and J by 8 bases, with 21 bases between. CDR3 in DNA: TGTGCCAGCTGGGGAGAAAGGGGGAGGTTAGGCTACACCTTC. This sequence encodes CASWGERGRLGYTF.

V and J are TRBV12-3 or TRBV12-4 and TRBJ2-1, with D possibly being TRBD1 (6 bases). The length of the CDR3 is 11 residues. V lost 5 bases and J lost 8, with 7 bases in between. This CDR3 is CASSQGYEQFF. For the CDR3, the DNA is TGTGCCAGCAGTCAGGGGTATGAGCAGTTCTTC.

This clone appeared a few times. V usage is TRBV27 and J usage is TRBJ1-1; 9 bases fit TRBD1. This CDR3 is 14 amino acids long. Trimming removed 6 bases from V and 8 bases from J; junction bases left unmatched: 10. Germline V lookup: CDR1 MNHEY, CDR2 SMNVEV (reference sequence). In DNA form, the CDR3 reads TGTGCCAGCAGCCCCGCCCTGACAGGGGGGGAAGCTTTCTTT. The encoded protein is CASSPALTGGEAFF.

The CDR3 region has the DNA TGTGCCACCAGTGAAACAAGGACAGTGAATGAGCAGTTCTTC. It translates to CATSETRTVNEQFF. V gene TRBV24-1 combines with J gene TRBJ2-1; a weak D match, TRBD1 (6 bases). The CDR3 consists of 14 residues. Trimming removed 4 bases at V and 7 bases at J, with 13 bases between. Germline V gene data show CDR1 as KGHDR and CDR2 as SFDVKD.

The J gene is TRBJ2-7, the V gene TRBV2; TRBD2 might be the D (7 bases). V shed 2 bases and J shed 2 bases, with 13 bases lying between them. The CDR3 totals 15 residues. CDR1 SNHLY and CDR2 FYNNEI come from the germline V gene. CDR3 nucleotides: TGTGCCAGCAGTGAACTGGAGGGGGGGACCTACGAGCAGTACTTC. This codes for CASSELEGGTYEQYF.

This clone was seen a single time. J is TRBJ2-1 and V is TRBV6-5; 9 nucleotides align to TRBD1. The CDR3 length is 16 residues. Germline V gene sequence: CDR1 MNHEY, CDR2 SVGAGI. With V trimmed by 2 bases and J by 3 bases, 5 bases remained unmatched. CDR3 in DNA: TGTGCCAGCAGTTACCCGACAGGGGGTCTCTACAATGAGCAGTTCTTC. Translation gives CASSYPTGGLYNEQFF.

In the case of this clone: Germline is not matched at one junction end, which may reflect a read error. The chain joins TRBV5-5 to TRBJ1-1; D perhaps matches TRBD1 (5 bases). Per germline, CDR1 SGHKS and CDR2 YYEKEE (reference sequence). The CDR3 is made up of 13 amino acids. This CDR3 reads CASSLQGNTEAFF. In DNA, the CDR3 is TGCGCCAGCAGTCTGCAGGGGAACACTGAAGCTTTCTTT. Complete variable domain (other parts from reference TRBV5-5 and TRBJ1-1): DAGVTQSPTHLIKTRGQQVTLRCSPISGHKSVSWYQQVLGQGPQFIFQYYEKEERGRGNFPDRFSARQFPNYSSELNVNALLLGDSALYLCASSLQGNTEAFFGQGTRLTVV.

The V and J genes are TRBV29-1 and TRBJ2-7; D possibly corresponds to TRBD2 (6 bases). This CDR3 contains 12 residues. The germline V gene encodes CDR1 SQVTM and CDR2 ANQGSEA. Trimming took off 6 bases at V and 0 bases at J, with 9 bases between the two ends. The CDR3 is CSVADYSYEQYF. The CDR3 DNA reads TGCAGCGTCGCGGACTACTCCTACGAGCAGTACTTC.

The rearrangement uses TRBV7-2 and TRBJ1-3; D remains ambiguous. CDR3 length: 15 amino acids. Germline CDR1 reads SGHTA; CDR2 reads FQGNSA. V lost 5 bases and J 4 bases, leaving 15 bases between the germline ends. CDR3 protein: CASSPHAEAGNTIYF. CDR3 DNA: TGTGCCAGCAGCCCACACGCGGAGGCCGGAAACACCATATATTTT.

In this sample, this clone turned up a few times. This rearrangement joins TRBV9 to TRBJ2-2; 7 bases line up with TRBD2. The CDR3 covers 17 residues. J was trimmed by 0 bases and V by 4 bases; bases with no gene match: 9. From germline, CDR1 is SGDLS and CDR2 YYNGEE. The CDR3 DNA follows: TGTGCCAGCAGCCTTCGACTAGCAGCCGCGAACACCGGGGAGCTGTTTTTT. Translating gives CASSLRLAAANTGELFF.

By share, this clone ranks as medium-sized. CDR3 nucleotide sequence: TGTGCCAGCAGCGTATCCCATAATTCACCCCTCCACTTT. This translates into CASSVSHNSPLHF. The chain joins TRBV9 to TRBJ1-6; no clear D gene. The CDR3 extends over 13 amino acids. V was shortened by 1 base and J by 5 bases, with 4 bases between the two germline ends. Germline V lookup: CDR1 SGDLS, CDR2 YYNGEE.

The V gene is TRBV7-9, the J gene TRBJ2-7; D unclear. CDR3 length equals 14 residues. V was pared by 7 bases and J by 0 bases, with 13 bases between. The germline CDR1 and CDR2 sequences are SEHNR and FQNEAQ (reference sequence). The CDR3 sequence: CASTPSRSSYEQYF. Written as DNA, the CDR3 is TGTGCCAGCACCCCGAGTCGCAGCTCCTACGAGCAGTACTTC.